This note documents a single T cell receptor beta chain sequence. The CDR3 has 17 residues. CDR1 is LGHNA, CDR2 YSLEER, per germline. V lost 0 bases and J 3 bases, leaving 16 bases between the germline ends. The data were obtained in a study of blood T cell repertoires in COVID-19. Study overall: Both acute and convalescent COVID-19 samples were obtained from the United States, Italy and Spain.

Original analysis: Reference gene primer amplification gave nucleated cell count estimates. TCRdb keeps only in-frame clones here, not all; method: immunoSEQ multiplex PCR. That table is the source of V, J and clone size, and D and trimming were worked out from the DNA. Of some 300,000 clones in the sample, roughly 90% were seen once. In Seattle, patients joined the study during active infection and were tracked longitudinally. The receptor's source is a woman aged 25 to 39 with COVID-19, enrolled during active disease. This chain links TRBV4-3 with TRBJ2-3; D gene ambiguous. Sequenced: peripheral blood. The CDR3 region has the DNA TGCGCCAGCAGCCAAGACCCGACTTCTTCATTTACAGATACGCAGTATTTT. Protein sequence: CASSQDPTSSFTDTQYF.